Each of the 31 T cell receptor beta chains below was sequenced from the same sample in a study of T cell repertoires in cytomegalovirus infection. One entry per CDR3 protein results from TCRdb running MiXCR on the reads. Of approximately 550,000 distinct CDR3 sequences in the sample, 15% to 20% were seen once. Material for sequencing was CD8+ T cells from PBMCs. The receptors were gathered from a human donor in good health (CMV status not recorded). Some clones in this sample may be carry-over from other donors' samples.

At least ten counts were recorded for this clonotype. The V call is TRBV12-3 or TRBV12-4, the J call TRBJ1-6, with 7 positions matching TRBD1. The trim removed 5 bases at V and 9 bases at J, leaving 7 bases unmatched. The length of the CDR3 is 14 residues. The DNA for the CDR3 is TGTGCCAGCAGTCCTCGACAGGGCGGTTCACCCCTCCACTTT. Protein: CASSPRQGGSPLHF.

Here the CDR3 DNA reads TGCGCCAGCAGCAATCGGCTCATGGCGGGTAATTCCTGGGAGACCCAGTACTTC. This gives the protein CASSNRLMAGNSWETQYF. The chain carries TRBV4-1 and TRBJ2-5; tentatively, D is TRBD2 (5 bases). Per the germline V gene, CDR1 is MGHRA and CDR2 is YSYEKL. V was trimmed by 5 bases and J by 5 bases, leaving 27 bases between them. This CDR3 region has 18 residues.

Worth noting for this clonotype: Because it lacks the conserved phenylalanine or tryptophan at the end, this CDR3 is likely a read error. The V gene is TRBV7-9, the J gene TRBJ2-1; D assignment may be TRBD1 or TRBD2 (7 bases each). The CDR3 spans 15 residues. Trimming cost V 5 bases and J 2 bases, with 13 bases left between them. From germline, CDR1 is SEHNR and CDR2 FQNEAQ (reference sequence). DNA for the CDR3: TGTGCCAGCAGCCAGGGGGGGCTCCCCTACAATGAGCAGTTCTTA. Its translation: CASSQGGLPYNEQFL.

This clonotype was observed once. Given a much more abundant clone one base away, this may be a read error. The chain joins TRBV7-9 to TRBJ2-7; 8 nucleotides agree with TRBD2. The germline V gene encodes CDR1 SEHNR and CDR2 FQNEAQ (reference sequence). This CDR3 region has 13 residues. The DNA of the CDR3 is TGTGTCAGCACCCCCGGGGGGGGCGAGGAGCAGTACTTC. Its translation: CVSTPGGGEEQYF.

This clonotype was counted ten times or more. The chain uses TRBV7-9 and TRBJ2-4, with 7 bases lining up with TRBD2. CDR3 length: 16 amino acids. V was pared by 5 bases and J by 9 bases, with 16 bases of the junction left unmatched. Germline-derived CDR1 and CDR2 are SEHNR and FQNEAQ (reference sequence). The CDR3 DNA is TGTGCCAGCAGCGCACGGGACTACCCTGATAGGGGCATTCAGTACTTC. It encodes CASSARDYPDRGIQYF.

The chain carries TRBV11-1 and TRBJ1-6; the D gene is possibly TRBD1 (5 bases). This CDR3 region has 16 residues. With 1 base removed from V and 10 bases from J, the gap between germline ends came to 17 bases. Germline assignment: CDR1 SGHAT and CDR2 FQDESV (reference sequence). CDR3 residues: CASSLDGHRRKSPLHF. The CDR3 DNA reads as TGTGCCAGCAGCTTAGACGGACACCGAAGAAAATCACCCCTCCACTTT.

There are a few counts of this clonotype. The V gene is TRBV29-1, the J gene TRBJ1-2; 7 nucleotides match TRBD1. The junction had 9 bases not matched to a gene; V was cut back by 3 bases and J by 2 bases. The germline CDR1 and CDR2 sequences are SQVTM and ANQGSEA. The CDR3 is 15 amino acids. CDR3 in amino acids: CSVEGGQWGNYGYTF. For the CDR3, the DNA is TGCAGCGTTGAGGGGGGACAGTGGGGAAACTATGGCTACACCTTC. Full variable domain (outside the CDR3, taken from reference TRBV29-1 and TRBJ1-2): SAVISQKPSRDICQRGTSLTIQCQVDSQVTMMFWYRQQPGQSLTLIATANQGSEATYESGFVIDKFPISRPNLTFSTLTVSNMSPEDSSIYLCSVEGGQWGNYGYTFGSGTRLTVV.

Points on this clonotype: A much bigger clone sits one base away, suggesting this may be a read error. V is TRBV7-3 and J is TRBJ2-7; 15 bases match TRBD2. The CDR3 runs to 16 residues. Germline V gene data show CDR1 as SGHTA and CDR2 as FQGTGA. The CDR3 DNA reads as TGTGCCAGCAGCTCAGGACTAGCGGGGGGGCGGCACGATCAGTACTTC. This gives the protein CASSSGLAGGRHDQYF.

This clonotype was observed a few times. V is TRBV12-3 or TRBV12-4 and J is TRBJ1-1; TRBD1 agrees at 11 bases. Losses at the gene ends were 6 bases for V and 5 bases for J; bases not matched to a gene: 14. The CDR3 loop spans 17 amino acids. CDR3: CASRAPGQGVRFTEAFF. Written as DNA, the CDR3 is TGTGCCAGCAGGGCGCCGGGACAGGGGGTTCGGTTTACTGAAGCTTTCTTT.

The chain is built from TRBV4-2 and TRBJ1-6; D is unresolved. Between the trimmed V and J ends, which lost 0 bases and 6 bases, there was a span of 24 bases. The CDR3 extends over 20 amino acids. Germline V CDR1 and CDR2: LGHNA, YNFKEQ. The CDR3 region is CASSQDSWMGFPRTNSPLHF. Here the CDR3 DNA reads TGTGCCAGCAGCCAAGATAGCTGGATGGGGTTCCCCAGAACTAATTCACCCCTCCACTTT.

This clonotype was found many times. J is TRBJ1-1 and V is TRBV27; D is unresolved. Germline V gene sequence: CDR1 MNHEY, CDR2 SMNVEV (reference sequence). V was clipped by 7 bases and J by 0 bases, with 9 bases between them. The CDR3 is made up of 13 amino acids. This CDR3 is CASTDGVNTEAFF. In DNA form, the CDR3 reads TGTGCCAGCACCGACGGGGTGAACACTGAAGCTTTCTTT.

This clonotype was counted at least ten times. The chain carries TRBV7-8 and TRBJ2-7; D not certain. Germline V CDR1 and CDR2: SGHVS, FQNEAQ. The CDR3 extends over 15 amino acids. V was pared by 3 bases and J by 2 bases, with 14 bases between. In nucleotides, the CDR3 is TGTGCCAGCAGCTTGGAGACACCGGCCACCTACGAGCAGTACTTC. It yields the protein CASSLETPATYEQYF.

The chain is built from TRBV30 and TRBJ2-7, with a weak D call TRBD2 (6 bases). V gave up 8 bases and J gave up 0 bases, with 14 bases separating them. The CDR3 runs to 13 residues. From germline, CDR1 is GTSNPN and CDR2 SVGIG (reference sequence). The CDR3 reads CAVEGTRSYEQYF. The CDR3 DNA reads TGTGCCGTGGAAGGGACTCGCTCCTACGAGCAGTACTTC.

This sequence joins TRBV6-2 or TRBV6-3 and TRBJ2-7, with D perhaps given as TRBD1 or TRBD2 (5 bases each). There are 17 residues in the CDR3. Germline V lookup: CDR1 MNHEY, CDR2 SVGEGT. V was cut by 0 bases and J by 1 base, with 16 bases left in between. CDR3 protein: CASSYSLEGRRSYEQYF. The CDR3 nucleotides read TGTGCCAGCAGTTACTCCTTAGAGGGGCGACGATCCTACGAGCAGTACTTC.

This clonotype was seen repeatedly, ten times or more. The chain recombines TRBV7-2 with TRBJ1-4, with 7 positions matching TRBD1. After removal of 4 bases from V and 4 bases from J, the junction contained 6 bases not matched to a gene. The CDR3 is made up of 15 amino acids. CDR1 is SGHTA, CDR2 FQGNSA, per germline. This CDR3 reads CASSSGTAFNEKLFF. The CDR3 DNA reads as TGTGCCAGCAGCTCGGGGACAGCCTTTAATGAAAAACTGTTTTTT. Full variable domain (outside the CDR3, taken from reference TRBV7-2 and TRBJ1-4): GAGVSQSPSNKVTEKGKDVELRCDPISGHTALYWYRQSLGQGLEFLIYFQGNSAPDKSGLPSDRFSAERTGGSVSTLTIQRTQQEDSAVYLCASSSGTAFNEKLFFGSGTQLSVL.

This clonotype was counted many times. V and J are TRBV7-9 and TRBJ1-5, with D tentatively TRBD1 (5 bases). This CDR3 has 14 residues. V was clipped by 5 bases and J by 3 bases, with 11 bases between them. Looked up from germline, CDR1 is SEHNR and CDR2 is FQNEAQ (reference sequence). The CDR3 loop is CASSLDSINQPQHF. In nucleotides, the CDR3 is TGTGCCAGCAGCCTCGACAGCATCAATCAGCCCCAGCATTTT. The full variable domain, completed using reference TRBV7-9 and TRBJ1-5, is DTGVSQNPRHKITKRGQNVTFRCDPISEHNRLYWYRQTLGQGPEFLTYFQNEAQLEKSRLLSDRFSAERPKGSFSTLEIQRTEQGDSAMYLCASSLDSINQPQHFGDGTRLSIL.

This clonotype has just a few counts. The chain has TRBV12-3 or TRBV12-4 and TRBJ2-1; no firm D call. V was shortened by 3 bases and J by 7 bases, with 13 bases between the two germline ends. The CDR3 runs 14 residues. The CDR3 protein is CASSLSPHGNEQFF. CDR3 nucleotide sequence: TGTGCCAGCAGTTTGAGCCCCCATGGGAATGAGCAGTTCTTC.

This clonotype was observed a handful of times. The V call is TRBV9, the J call TRBJ2-3, with a possible D match to TRBD2 (5 bases). V was cut by 4 bases and J by 3 bases, with 15 bases left in between. The CDR3 contains 15 residues. The germline V gene has CDR1 SGDLS and CDR2 YYNGEE. CDR3 region: CASSFFGIGTDTQYF. The CDR3 DNA reads TGTGCCAGCAGCTTCTTCGGGATTGGGACAGATACGCAGTATTTT.

This clonotype was detected a few times. The chain is built from TRBV20-1 and TRBJ1-2; D not resolved. Trimming left V 5 bases short and J 3 bases short, with 13 bases between. The CDR3 is 13 amino acids. Germline values: CDR1 DFQATT, CDR2 SNEGSKA (reference sequence). The CDR3 is CSAPPPLDYGYTF. The CDR3 DNA sequence: TGCAGTGCTCCACCCCCCCTCGACTATGGCTACACCTTC.

This clonotype was counted only a few times. This chain connects TRBV3-1 to TRBJ2-1; 7 bases match TRBD1. There are 20 residues in the CDR3. Germline CDR1 is LGHDT and CDR2 is YNNKEL (reference sequence). The J segment lost 8 bases and the V segment lost 6 bases, leaving 28 bases of the junction unmatched. The DNA of the CDR3 is TGTGCCAGCAGTCCGGTAGGGGGCCGGGACAAGGGGGATCGAAGGGATGAGCAGTTCTTC. This sequence encodes CASSPVGGRDKGDRRDEQFF.

This clonotype showed up many times. The chain carries TRBV7-3 and TRBJ1-2; 8 bases align to TRBD1. This CDR3 region has 14 residues. V shed 2 bases and J 7 bases; nucleotides not matched to a gene: 6. CDR1 and CDR2 (germline): SGHTA, FQGTGA. The DNA of the CDR3 is TGTGCCAGCAGCTTATCGGACAGGGTTGGTGGCTACACCTTC. It specifies CASSLSDRVGGYTF. The entire variable domain, with the rest obtained from reference TRBV7-3 and TRBJ1-2, is as follows: GAGVSQTPSNKVTEKGKYVELRCDPISGHTALYWYRQSLGQGPEFLIYFQGTGAADDSGLPNDRFFAVRPEGSVSTLKIQRTERGDSAVYLCASSLSDRVGGYTFGSGTRLTVV.

This clonotype showed up many times. The chain combines TRBV6-1 with TRBJ2-1; D uncertain. The V gene lost 6 bases and the J gene lost 6 bases, with 9 bases spanning the gap. This CDR3 contains 12 residues. CDR1 is MNHNS, CDR2 SASEGT, per germline. The CDR3 region has the DNA TGTGCCAGCAGCCCTAACATCAATGAGCAGTTCTTC. This codes for CASSPNINEQFF.

This clonotype was counted at least ten times. This chain connects TRBV7-9 to TRBJ2-6; no clear D gene. Trimming removed 5 bases at V and 0 bases at J, with 8 bases between. There are 15 residues in the CDR3. Germline CDR1 is SEHNR and CDR2 is FQNEAQ (reference sequence). The CDR3 DNA sequence: TGTGCCAGCAGCACCTACCTCTCTGGGGCCAACGTCCTGACTTTC. Translating it yields CASSTYLSGANVLTF. Full variable domain (outside the CDR3, taken from reference TRBV7-9 and TRBJ2-6): DTGVSQNPRHKITKRGQNVTFRCDPISEHNRLYWYRQTLGQGPEFLTYFQNEAQLEKSRLLSDRFSAERPKGSFSTLEIQRTEQGDSAMYLCASSTYLSGANVLTFGAGSRLTVL.

This clonotype was seen ten or more times. The chain recombines TRBV11-2 with TRBJ2-1, with 12 bases aligning to TRBD2. The CDR3 spans 15 residues. Looked up from germline, CDR1 is SGHAT and CDR2 is FQNNGV. Trimming took 7 bases from V and 4 from J; bases not matched to a gene: 5. CDR3 in DNA: TGTGCCAGCACCCGGACTAGCGGGATTTACAATGAGCAGTTCTTC. It yields the protein CASTRTSGIYNEQFF.

The table lists this clonotype with many counts. The chain combines TRBV11-2 with TRBJ2-5; 7 bases align to TRBD2. Germline V CDR1 and CDR2: SGHAT, FQNNGV. This CDR3 region has 16 residues. Trimming cost V 4 bases and J 7 bases; bases outside gene matches: 15. The CDR3 loop is CASSSQLAGLEGTQYF. CDR3 sequence (DNA): TGTGCCAGCAGCTCCCAGTTAGCGGGTCTAGAGGGGACCCAGTACTTC.

The chain is built from TRBV10-2 and TRBJ2-7; TRBD2 agrees at 7 bases. The germline gives CDR1 WSHSY, CDR2 SAAADI. The CDR3 has 14 residues. J gave up 0 bases and V 6 bases, and 5 bases lay outside the gene matches. The CDR3 spells CASSPRDYSYEQYF. For the CDR3, the DNA is TGCGCCAGCAGCCCCCGGGACTACTCCTACGAGCAGTACTTC.

This clonotype was seen at least ten times. The chain combines TRBV11-2 with TRBJ1-1; a possible D gene is TRBD1 (5 bases). Trimming stripped 4 bases from V and 1 base from J, with 13 bases between. CDR3 length: 15 residues. Germline V gives CDR1 SGHAT, CDR2 FQNNGV. The CDR3 DNA reads as TGTGCCAGCAGCTCCGAGCTTAGGGGGAACACTGAAGCTTTCTTT. Protein sequence: CASSSELRGNTEAFF. The full variable domain, its missing parts supplied by reference TRBV11-2 and TRBJ1-1, is EAGVAQSPRYKIIEKRQSVAFWCNPISGHATLYWYQQILGQGPKLLIQFQNNGVVDDSQLPKDRFSAERLKGVDSTLKIQPAKLEDSAVYLCASSSELRGNTEAFFGQGTRLTVV.

The chain links TRBV27 to TRBJ2-1, with TRBD2 matching 9 bases. Germline CDR1 MNHEY, CDR2 SMNVEV (reference sequence). This CDR3 region has 14 residues. The trim removed 8 bases at V and 0 bases at J, leaving 2 bases unmatched. The CDR3 DNA follows: TGTGCCAGCTTTAGCGGGGGCTCCTACAATGAGCAGTTCTTC. Protein sequence: CASFSGGSYNEQFF.

This chain uses TRBV10-3 with TRBJ2-7, with unresolved D. Trimming pared 9 bases from V and 7 bases from J, leaving 10 bases between. The CDR3 has 10 amino acids. Germline CDR1 ENHRY, CDR2 SYGVKD. CDR3 coding DNA: TGTGCCATGGGCCGGCGTGAGCAGTACTTC. Its protein is CAMGRREQYF.

This clonotype was seen at least ten times. This chain links TRBV27 with TRBJ1-5; weak D call: TRBD1 (5 bases). CDR3 length: 14 amino acids. CDR1 and CDR2 (germline): MNHEY, SMNVEV (reference sequence). The germline V and J ends were trimmed by 0 bases and 6 bases, with 9 bases remaining between them. The CDR3 here is CASSLSGAPQPQHF. The CDR3 DNA reads TGTGCCAGCAGTTTATCCGGGGCGCCTCAGCCCCAGCATTTT.

There are many counts of this clonotype. The V call is TRBV12-3 or TRBV12-4, the J call TRBJ2-5, with 7 bases aligning to TRBD1. The V gene end was trimmed by 4 bases and the J gene end by 2 bases; junction bases not matched to a gene: 13. This CDR3 is 17 amino acids long. The CDR3 region is CASSYLHDRVEQETQYF. As DNA, the CDR3 is TGTGCCAGCAGTTACCTCCATGACAGGGTGGAACAAGAGACCCAGTACTTC.